The 31 T cell receptor beta chains listed next were all sequenced from one sample in a study of cytomegalovirus exposure and HLA in healthy donors. Researchers ran the PCR with 60 Vbeta and 13 Jbeta primers. Measured with immunoSEQ multiplex PCR; TCRdb has only the in-frame clones, and not every one. The top ten hold roughly 1.8% of the sample, which has 100,000 to 150,000 clones, just under 80% seen once. The specimen was PBMCs. The origin of the receptors is a woman between 40 and 50 years old in good health and CMV-seronegative.

This chain links TRBV21-1 with TRBJ1-4. TRBV21-1 is a pseudogene. CDR3 length: 15 amino acids. CDR3 loop: CASSKESLPNEKLFF. The CDR3 DNA sequence: TGTGCCAGCAGCAAAGAGAGTCTTCCTAATGAAAAACTGTTTTTT.

This chain uses TRBV7-2 with TRBJ2-3, with D maybe TRBD2 (5 bases). Germline V gene lookup returns CDR1 SGHTA and CDR2 FQGNSA. Trimming removed 5 bases at V and 6 bases at J, with 15 bases between. This CDR3 contains 14 residues. CDR3 bases: TGTGCCAGCAGCCCCGGCAGGACTTCGGATACGCAGTATTTT. It translates to CASSPGRTSDTQYF.

CDR3 sequence reads: CASSDVGEGQPQHF. The CDR3 DNA is TGTGCCAGCAGTGATGTGGGGGAGGGACAGCCCCAGCATTTT. The gene calls are TRBV2 and TRBJ1-5; perhaps TRBD1 as D (5 bases). The germline V gene encodes CDR1 SNHLY and CDR2 FYNNEI. CDR3 length equals 14 residues. V lost 3 bases and J 7 bases, leaving 13 bases between the germline ends.

This sequence joins TRBV6-5 and TRBJ1-1, with 9 nucleotides matching TRBD1. Germline CDR1 reads MNHEY; CDR2 reads SVGAGI. J gave up 6 bases and V 5 bases, and 7 bases lay outside the gene matches. This CDR3 spans 14 amino acids. The CDR3 sequence: CASSTGQGTAEAFF. CDR3 sequence (DNA): TGTGCCAGCAGTACCGGACAGGGGACGGCTGAAGCTTTCTTT.

This sequence joins TRBV5-1 and TRBJ2-6; D gene uncertain. The germline V gene encodes CDR1 SGHRS and CDR2 YFSETQ. This CDR3 contains 16 residues. The V end was cut by 0 bases, the J end by 0 bases, with 7 bases between. CDR3 protein: CASSLASSSGANVLTF. The CDR3 nucleotides are TGCGCCAGCAGCTTGGCCTCGTCCTCTGGGGCCAACGTCCTGACTTTC.

The V call is TRBV11-2, the J call TRBJ1-1; 7 bases fit TRBD1. J lost 5 bases, V lost 7 bases, and 10 bases had no gene match. Per germline, CDR1 SGHAT and CDR2 FQNNGV. This CDR3 is built from 14 residues. CDR3 coding DNA: TGTGCCAGCACCCTCGAGTCAGGGGGGACTGAAGCTTTCTTT. Translated, it gives CASTLESGGTEAFF.

This chain connects TRBV19 to TRBJ2-2; the match to TRBD1 covers 8 bases. Per germline, CDR1 LNHDA and CDR2 SQIVND (reference sequence). The CDR3 is 16 residues long. Trimming cost V 4 bases and J 1 base; bases outside gene matches: 5. The CDR3 sequence is CASSKPGQVNTGELFF. The CDR3 nucleotides are TGTGCCAGTAGTAAACCGGGACAGGTGAACACCGGGGAGCTGTTTTTT. The full variable domain, its missing parts supplied by reference TRBV19 and TRBJ2-2, is DGGITQSPKYLFRKEGQNVTLSCEQNLNHDAMYWYRQDPGQGLRLIYYSQIVNDFQKGDIAEGYSVSREKKESFPLTVTSAQKNPTAFYLCASSKPGQVNTGELFFGEGSRLTVL.

This clone was recorded a few times. The genes are TRBV28 and TRBJ1-5, with D unresolved. Per germline, CDR1 MDHEN and CDR2 SYDVKM. Trimming removed 9 bases at V and 3 bases at J, with 9 bases between. The CDR3 extends over 12 amino acids. CDR3 sequence (DNA): TGTGCCAGTGGCCTCCCCAATCAGCCCCAGCATTTT. As protein: CASGLPNQPQHF.

The J gene is TRBJ2-3, the V gene TRBV9; unclear D gene. Per germline, CDR1 SGDLS and CDR2 YYNGEE. Deletions cut 1 base from V and 0 bases from J, with 6 bases between. The CDR3 extends over 14 amino acids. CDR3 nucleotides: TGTGCCAGCAGCGTACTACAGAGCACAGATACGCAGTATTTT. Amino acid sequence: CASSVLQSTDTQYF.

The chain couples TRBV2 to TRBJ1-5; D not certain. The CDR3 has 12 residues. With 3 bases removed from V and 7 bases from J, the gap between germline ends came to 7 bases. From germline, CDR1 is SNHLY and CDR2 FYNNEI. CDR3 coding DNA: TGTGCCAGCAGTGACGGGAACCAGCCCCAGCATTTT. It translates to CASSDGNQPQHF.

The V gene is TRBV7-9, the J gene TRBJ2-1, with no clear D. Germline assignment: CDR1 SEHNR and CDR2 FQNEAQ (reference sequence). CDR3 length: 14 residues. V lost 5 bases and J lost 8, with 16 bases in between. CDR3 DNA: TGTGCCAGCAGCACCACGACTCGGCGCGATGAGCAGTTCTTC. Translated: CASSTTTRRDEQFF.

The table lists this clone with a count of one. J is TRBJ2-2 and V is TRBV5-1, with 9 nucleotides matching TRBD2. After removal of 7 bases from V and 7 bases from J, the junction contained 17 bases not matched to a gene. Germline V gene data show CDR1 as SGHRS and CDR2 as YFSETQ. The CDR3 sequence is 17 residues long. As DNA, the CDR3 is TGCGCCAGCGGACGACTGACGGCGGGGGGGCCTGGCGGGGAGCTGTTTTTT. It translates to CASGRLTAGGPGGELFF. Complete variable domain (other parts from reference TRBV5-1 and TRBJ2-2): KAGVTQTPRYLIKTRGQQVTLSCSPISGHRSVSWYQQTPGQGLQFLFEYFSETQRNKGNFPGRFSGRQFSNSRSEMNVSTLELGDSALYLCASGRLTAGGPGGELFFGEGSRLTVL.

V and J are TRBV4-1 and TRBJ1-2, with D uncertain. The V gene's germline CDR1 is MGHRA and CDR2 YSYEKL. CDR3 size: 15 residues. Trimming left V 1 base short and J 2 bases short, with 11 bases between. CDR3 nucleotide sequence: TGCGCCAGCAGCCAAGGGGCCCCGTCCAACTATGGCTACACCTTC. The encoded protein is CASSQGAPSNYGYTF.

This clone was recorded only once. The DNA for the CDR3 is TGCGCCAGGGGGGGGCGTCAGCCCCAGCATTTT. It specifies CARGGRQPQHF. The V call is TRBV10-1, the J call TRBJ1-5, with D possibly TRBD1 on 6 matching bases. The CDR3 is made up of 11 amino acids. Germline CDR1 WNHNN, CDR2 SYGVQD (reference sequence). V was shortened by 9 bases and J by 6 bases, with 9 bases between the two germline ends.

The chain employs TRBV2 and TRBJ2-1, with 10 bases fitting TRBD2. With 6 bases clipped from V and 3 bases from J, the junction kept 2 bases outside the gene matches. This CDR3 contains 14 residues. Germline V gene sequence: CDR1 SNHLY, CDR2 FYNNEI. In DNA, the CDR3 is TGTGCCAGCAGAGGACTAGCGGTCTACAATGAGCAGTTCTTC. It yields the protein CASRGLAVYNEQFF.

The chain combines TRBV27 with TRBJ2-5; 8 bases are a match to TRBD2. Germline V gives CDR1 MNHEY, CDR2 SMNVEV (reference sequence). The junction had 10 bases not matched to a gene; V was cut back by 2 bases and J by 5 bases. The CDR3 is made up of 16 amino acids. The CDR3 sequence is CASSLGTRGGPETQYF. For the CDR3, the DNA is TGTGCCAGCAGTTTAGGAACCCGCGGGGGGCCGGAGACCCAGTACTTC.

In this sample, this clone turned up a few times. This chain uses TRBV11-2 with TRBJ2-2; 12 nucleotides match TRBD2. V trimming: 4 bases; J trimming: 6 bases; junction bases outside the gene matches: 9. The CDR3 length is 17 residues. Germline V gene lookup returns CDR1 SGHAT and CDR2 FQNNGV. As DNA, the CDR3 is TGTGCCAGCAGCTCACCCCTAGCGGGAGGGCCCGCCGGGGAGCTGTTTTTT. Protein sequence: CASSSPLAGGPAGELFF.

The CDR3 region has the DNA TGTGCCAGCAGCTTGCTTAGGAACACTGAAGCTTTCTTT. Its translation: CASSLLRNTEAFF. The chain joins TRBV7-8 to TRBJ1-1; no firm D call. Trimming took off 3 bases at V and 1 base at J, with 6 bases between the two ends. The V gene's germline CDR1 is SGHVS and CDR2 FQNEAQ. The CDR3 totals 13 residues.

In its sample, this clone was seen a few times. This chain connects TRBV11-3 to TRBJ2-6, with 11 bases identical to TRBD1. The germline CDR1 and CDR2 sequences are SGHNT and YENEEA. J gave up 7 bases and V 4 bases, and 3 bases lay outside the gene matches. The CDR3 contains 15 residues. CDR3 bases: TGTGCCAGCAGCTCCGGGACAGGGGGTGCCAACGTCCTGACTTTC. This codes for CASSSGTGGANVLTF.

The V gene is TRBV7-9, the J gene TRBJ2-5; D possibly corresponds to TRBD2 (5 bases). V lost 6 bases and J lost 5, with 19 bases in between. This CDR3 is 15 amino acids long. Per germline, CDR1 SEHNR and CDR2 FQNEAQ (reference sequence). Here the CDR3 reads CASSHHTGSGETQYF. The CDR3, as DNA: TGTGCCAGCAGTCATCATACGGGATCGGGGGAGACCCAGTACTTC.

In its sample, this clone was seen many times. This CDR3 is also generated by other DNA sequences in the sample. The chain uses TRBV28 and TRBJ1-5; TRBD1 matches 7 bases. Trimming removed 5 bases from V and 7 bases from J; junction bases left unmatched: 8. The CDR3 is made up of 14 amino acids. Germline V gene sequence: CDR1 MDHEN, CDR2 SYDVKM. CDR3 sequence: CASSPRQGWQPQHF. The CDR3 nucleotides read TGTGCCAGCAGTCCTCGACAGGGTTGGCAGCCCCAGCATTTT.

The chain links TRBV27 to TRBJ2-7, with a tentative D call TRBD1 (6 bases). Germline values: CDR1 MNHEY, CDR2 SMNVEV (reference sequence). The CDR3 runs 14 residues. V gave up 7 bases and J gave up 1 base, with 14 bases separating them. The CDR3 bases are TGTGCCAGCACCGCGGACAGACGATCCTACGAGCAGTACTTC. Translated: CASTADRRSYEQYF.

The chain links TRBV29-1 to TRBJ2-7; 10 bases are a match to TRBD1. The V segment lost 7 bases and the J segment 5 bases; nucleotides outside the gene matches: 5. Germline V gene data show CDR1 as SQVTM and CDR2 as ANQGSEA. The CDR3 has 12 residues. The CDR3 DNA sequence: TGCAGCGCTGGGACAGGGGTCCACGAGCAGTACTTC. Encoded protein: CSAGTGVHEQYF.

This chain links TRBV7-2 with TRBJ1-1, with 7 bases fitting TRBD1. The ends lost 1 base at V and 5 bases at J; junction bases unmatched: 7. The CDR3 extends over 15 amino acids. From germline, CDR1 is SGHTA and CDR2 FQGNSA. For the CDR3, the DNA is TGTGCCAGCAGCTTAGTCGGGACAGAAGAGACTGAAGCTTTCTTT. It translates to CASSLVGTEETEAFF.

This clone was counted a single time. The gene calls are TRBV19 and TRBJ1-2, with D hard to call. CDR1 is LNHDA, CDR2 SQIVND, per germline (reference sequence). The CDR3 is 15 amino acids. V dropped 5 bases and J dropped 4 bases, with 17 bases sitting between them. The CDR3 coding sequence is TGTGCCAGTAGTCCACCGCCTAAATCCCCCTATGGCTACACCTTC. Translation: CASSPPPKSPYGYTF. Based on the CDR3 plus reference TRBV19 and TRBJ1-2, the full variable domain is DGGITQSPKYLFRKEGQNVTLSCEQNLNHDAMYWYRQDPGQGLRLIYYSQIVNDFQKGDIAEGYSVSREKKESFPLTVTSAQKNPTAFYLCASSPPPKSPYGYTFGSGTRLTVV.

V gene TRBV27 combines with J gene TRBJ1-1, with D perhaps TRBD1 (6 bases). CDR1 is MNHEY and CDR2 is SMNVEV in the germline V gene (reference sequence). This CDR3 is built from 14 residues. Trimming pared 6 bases from V and 1 base from J, leaving 12 bases between. The chain's CDR3 is CASRWDTSNTEAFF. CDR3 in DNA: TGTGCCAGCAGATGGGACACATCGAACACTGAAGCTTTCTTT.

The genes are TRBV5-1 and TRBJ2-3, with a weak D call TRBD2 (7 bases). Trimming left V 0 bases short and J 1 base short, with 12 bases between. CDR3 length: 16 residues. Germline V gene lookup returns CDR1 SGHRS and CDR2 YFSETQ. The chain's CDR3 is CASSLVGGPGTDTQYF. The CDR3 nucleotides read TGCGCCAGCAGCTTGGTGGGGGGGCCTGGCACAGATACGCAGTATTTT.

The genes are TRBV2 and TRBJ2-2; TRBD1 matches 7 bases. J was trimmed by 1 base and V by 5 bases; bases with no gene match: 1. In germline, CDR1 is SNHLY, CDR2 FYNNEI. The CDR3 consists of 14 residues. The CDR3 sequence: CASSRDRNTGELFF. The CDR3 region has the DNA TGTGCCAGCAGTCGGGACAGGAACACCGGGGAGCTGTTTTTT.

The gene calls are TRBV4-2 and TRBJ2-1; 10 positions agree with TRBD2. The CDR3 is 17 residues long. Germline assignment: CDR1 LGHNA and CDR2 YNFKEQ. The V and J ends lost 0 bases and 4 bases, in that order; junction bases with no gene match: 6. The CDR3 DNA reads as TGTGCCAGCAGCCAAGAAAACCTAGCGGGGGCGTACAATGAGCAGTTCTTC. The encoded protein is CASSQENLAGAYNEQFF.

The chain combines TRBV7-3 with TRBJ2-2, with 8 positions matching TRBD1. Germline V gene data show CDR1 as SGHTA and CDR2 as FQGTGA. This CDR3 spans 13 amino acids. After removal of 8 bases from V and 4 bases from J, the junction contained 3 bases not matched to a gene. As DNA, the CDR3 is TGTGCCAGCCGACAGGGGCCCACCGGGGAGCTGTTTTTT. It specifies CASRQGPTGELFF. Together with reference TRBV7-3 and TRBJ2-2, the CDR3 gives the full variable domain: GAGVSQTPSNKVTEKGKYVELRCDPISGHTALYWYRQSLGQGPEFLIYFQGTGAADDSGLPNDRFFAVRPEGSVSTLKIQRTERGDSAVYLCASRQGPTGELFFGEGSRLTVL.

The V and J genes are TRBV6-1 and TRBJ2-3, with D unclear. This CDR3 has 19 residues. Germline lookup yields CDR1 MNHNS and CDR2 SASEGT. The germline V and J ends were trimmed by 3 bases and 0 bases, with 22 bases remaining between them. DNA for the CDR3: TGTGCCAGCAGTGACGAACGACTCTTTACACTGCTTAGCACAGATACGCAGTATTTT. The encoded protein is CASSDERLFTLLSTDTQYF.